The T cell receptor (beta chain) under discussion was sequenced for a study of graft-versus-host responses after intestinal transplantation. On this clone: Its antigen remains unknown.

The assay was immunoSEQ multiplex PCR, and TCRdb's table has in-frame clones only and misses some. Of tens of thousands of clones listed, 85% to 90% are singletons. The CDR3 spans 15 residues. After removal of 4 bases from V and 0 bases from J, the junction contained 6 bases not matched to a gene. The germline gives CDR1 SGHRS, CDR2 YFSETQ. Study findings and constraints: The presence of high graft-versus-host to host-versus-graft clonal ratios in allografts characterized patients with graft-donor T cell macrochimerism. Recipient marrow harbored GvH clones, some of which surfaced first in ileum or blood. Early post-transplant HvG declines showed an association with peak circulating GvH clone levels.

This rearrangement joins TRBV5-1 to TRBJ1-1, with 7 bases identical to TRBD1. This receptor was identified in a human donor who received an intestinal transplant. This specimen consisted of unstimulated CD4+ T cells sorted from spleen or lymph node cells, obtained before intestinal transplant. The CDR3, as DNA: TGCGCCAGCAGCCTAGGGGGCGCGATGAACACTGAAGCTTTCTTT. Protein sequence: CASSLGGAMNTEAFF.